The 3 T cell receptor beta chains in this list originate from one sample, sequenced in a study of shared clonotypes between healthy human individuals. Generated by immunoSEQ multiplex PCR, the TCRdb table keeps only in-frame clones and is missing some. The table has under 600,000 clones, about 96% seen once. The sequenced sample consisted of naive CD4+ T cells sorted from blood. Sample subset: CD45RA+ positively selected. The receptors were gathered from a woman in her twenties or thirties in good health.

The V call is TRBV5-1, the J call TRBJ2-3; 9 bases are shared with TRBD2. Germline assignment: CDR1 SGHRS and CDR2 YFSETQ. Trimming cost V 0 bases and J 5 bases; bases outside gene matches: 13. The CDR3 is made up of 18 amino acids. The CDR3 is CASSLVVVVAGDQDTQYF. The CDR3 DNA sequence: TGCGCCAGCAGCTTGGTTGTGGTGGTAGCGGGAGATCAAGATACGCAGTATTTT.

This chain uses TRBV5-1 with TRBJ2-1; 8 nucleotides match TRBD1. CDR1 and CDR2 from the germline V gene are SGHRS and YFSETQ. V was clipped by 7 bases and J by 15 bases; unmatched bases: 15. This CDR3 is built from 13 residues. The CDR3 bases are TGCGCCAGCCAGGGGGCTAGCGAGCCAGGGGGGTTCTTC. Protein: CASQGASEPGGFF. The complete variable domain, with remaining parts taken from reference TRBV5-1 and TRBJ2-1, reads KAGVTQTPRYLIKTRGQQVTLSCSPISGHRSVSWYQQTPGQGLQFLFEYFSETQRNKGNFPGRFSGRQFSNSRSEMNVSTLELGDSALYLCASQGASEPGGFFGPGTRLTVL.

This chain joins TRBV7-3 and TRBJ2-7; 12 bases fit TRBD1. Trimming removed 2 bases from V and 2 bases from J; junction bases left unmatched: 4. The CDR3 has 16 residues. CDR1 and CDR2 (germline): SGHTA, FQGTGA. This CDR3 reads CASSLAGTGGAYEQYF. The DNA for the CDR3 is TGTGCCAGCAGCTTAGCTGGGACAGGGGGCGCCTACGAGCAGTACTTC.